This T cell receptor (beta chain) is drawn from a study of blood T cell repertoires in COVID-19. About the research overall: The origin of the acute and convalescent COVID-19 samples was the United States, Italy and Spain.

V dropped 1 base and J dropped 8; count of bases not matched to a gene: 9. This CDR3 has 15 amino acids. Germline loops: CDR1 LNHDA, CDR2 SQIVND (reference sequence). A remark on this clone: Other DNA sequences in this sample translate to the same CDR3.

Original handling: By means of reference gene primer amplification, nucleated cell counts were estimated. Only in-frame clones appear in the TCRdb table, and some are missing; sequencing was by immunoSEQ multiplex PCR. The DNA gave D and trimming, while V, J and clone size come from that table. The sample includes approximately 350,000 clones, more than 70% of them seen just once. The chain has TRBV19 and TRBJ1-2; the match to TRBD1 covers 8 bases. The sequence was collected from a middle-aged man with acute or convalescent COVID-19. The sample consisted of peripheral blood. The CDR3 loop reads CASSIGAGGFYGYTF. CDR3 DNA sequence: TGTGCCAGTAGTATAGGGGCAGGGGGCTTTTACGGCTACACCTTC.